Listed below are T cell receptor beta chains from one sample, sequenced in a study of blood T cell repertoires in COVID-19. The repertoire was sequenced with immunoSEQ multiplex PCR; TCRdb's copy has only in-frame clones and lacks some. The sample includes about 59,000 clones, 70% to 80% of them seen just once. Sequencing was performed on peripheral blood. The receptors derive from a human donor in a cohort sampled during active COVID-19. Each CDR3 is given with its conserved first and last residue. The order of the fields is clone size, D gene, V gene, J gene, CDR3 DNA, CDR3 protein. The D gene is left open where the match is weak. Only some rows state a clone size, as once, few, many or a class for expanded clones.

NA	TRBD2	TRBV7-9	TRBJ2-5	TGTGCCAGCAGGCATACTAGCGGGAGGGAAGAGACCCAGTACTTC	CASRHTSGREETQYF
few	NA	TRBV7-8	TRBJ2-3	TGTGCCAGCAGCCCCACAACGACAGCTCTTACGCAGTATTTT	CASSPTTTALTQYF
NA	NA	TRBV6-5	TRBJ2-1	TGTGCCAGCAGCCTAACAGTTAATGAGCAGTTCTTC	CASSLTVNEQFF
NA	TRBD2	TRBV14	TRBJ2-5	TGTGCCAGCAGCCTGGAAGGACTAGCCCGGGAGACCCAGTACTTC	CASSLEGLARETQYF
few	NA	TRBV5-6	TRBJ2-7	TGTGCCAGCAGCTCGCGACTCTACGAGCAGTACTTC	CASSSRLYEQYF
NA	NA	TRBV19	TRBJ2-3	TGTGCCAGTAGTAATCAACGGGATACGCAGTATTTT	CASSNQRDTQYF
NA	TRBD1	TRBV30	TRBJ1-5	TGTGCCTGGAGCGACAGGGACCAGCCCCAGCATTTT	CAWSDRDQPQHF
once	TRBD2	TRBV2	TRBJ2-1	TGTGCCAGCAGTGAGTCTAGCGGGAGAATGGAGCAGTTCTTC	CASSESSGRMEQFF
few	NA	TRBV28	TRBJ1-1	TGTGCCAGCAGCCGCAGGGTAAGCACTGAAGCTTTCTTT	CASSRRVSTEAFF
NA	NA	TRBV11-3	TRBJ2-1	TGTGCCAGCAGCTCCAGGGGGGTGTGGGATTACAATGAGCAGTTCTTC	CASSSRGVWDYNEQFF
NA	NA	TRBV24-1	TRBJ1-1	TGTGCCACCAGTGACCCGGGACACCCTGAAGCTTTCTTT	CATSDPGHPEAFF
NA	NA	TRBV11-2	TRBJ2-3	TGTGCCAGCAATGATGAGGGAGATACGCAGTATTTT	CASNDEGDTQYF
few	NA	TRBV5-1	TRBJ1-1	TGCGCCAGCAGCCAAGGACACGGTAGCACTGAAGCTTTCTTT	CASSQGHGSTEAFF
few	NA	TRBV5-6	TRBJ1-4	TGTGCCAGCAGCTTTAATCAGGGACTGGGAACTAATGAAAAACTGTTTTTT	CASSFNQGLGTNEKLFF
NA	TRBD2	TRBV5-4	TRBJ2-2	TGTGCCAGCAGCGACCTAGCGGGAGGGTCCGGGGAGCTGTTTTTT	CASSDLAGGSGELFF
NA	NA	TRBV30	TRBJ1-2	TGTGCCTGGAGTTTGGACAGCAACTATGGCTACACCTTC	CAWSLDSNYGYTF
NA	TRBD1	TRBV2	TRBJ1-4	TGTGCCAGCAGGATTCGACGGGACAGACGATCGGAAAAACTGTTTTTT	CASRIRRDRRSEKLFF
NA	TRBD1	TRBV19	TRBJ2-1	TGTGCCAGTAGTATAGCCGCGGGACAGGGGGCCTATGAGCAGTTCTTC	CASSIAAGQGAYEQFF
NA	TRBD2	TRBV7-2	TRBJ2-1	TGTGCCAGCAGCTTAGTAACGGGAGGGGAATACAATGAGCAGTTCTTC	CASSLVTGGEYNEQFF
NA	NA	TRBV6-6	TRBJ1-1	TGTGCCAGCACTCAGCCCTGGGGAGTAGGCACTGAAGCTTTCTTT	CASTQPWGVGTEAFF
NA	NA	TRBV6-4	TRBJ2-1	TGTGCCAGCAGTGACGGCCAGGACTACAATGAGCAGTTCTTC	CASSDGQDYNEQFF
NA	NA	TRBV4-2	TRBJ1-1	TGTGCCAGCAGCCAAACTTCCGAAGCTTTCTTT	CASSQTSEAFF
once	TRBD1	TRBV25-1	TRBJ2-7	TGTGCCAGCAGTGGGTTCCAGGGGGCACTGAACTACGAGCAGTACTTC	CASSGFQGALNYEQYF
NA	NA	TRBV28	TRBJ1-6	TGTGCCAGCAGCCCCCTACTAGACGGTTCACCCCTCCACTTT	CASSPLLDGSPLHF
few	NA	TRBV11-2	TRBJ1-4	TGTGCCAGCAGCCTAAGTACAGGAGCAACTAATGAAAAACTGTTTTTT	CASSLSTGATNEKLFF
NA	TRBD1	TRBV28	TRBJ1-3	TGTGCCAGCAGTTTAGTGGGACAGGGAAACACCATATATTTT	CASSLVGQGNTIYF
many	NA	TRBV15	TRBJ2-1	TGTGCCACCTCGCGGACTAACAATGAGCAGTTCTTC	CATSRTNNEQFF
NA	NA	TRBV5-1	TRBJ1-1	TGCGCCAGCAGCCCGGGGGACCACACTGAAGCTTTCTTT	CASSPGDHTEAFF
NA	TRBD2	TRBV7-7	TRBJ2-1	TGTGCCAGCAGCCCTAGTAGCGGGCAGATCTCCTACAATGAGCAGTTCTTC	CASSPSSGQISYNEQFF
NA	NA	TRBV7-2	TRBJ2-7	TGTGCCAGCAGCTTAGTCGCAGGTTCCGACTCCTACGAGCAGTACTTC	CASSLVAGSDSYEQYF
NA	TRBD1	TRBV6-6	TRBJ1-6	TGTGCCAGCAGTCCCGGGACAGGGTACTCCTATAATTCACCCCTCCACTTT	CASSPGTGYSYNSPLHF
few	NA	TRBV28	TRBJ2-7	TGTGCCAGCAGCTCCGACGGGGTCGGTTCGAGTGGTCTCTACGAGCAGTACTTC	CASSSDGVGSSGLYEQYF
NA	TRBD2	TRBV5-1	TRBJ2-5	TGCGCCAGCAGCTTAACGGGAGGGTCCCAAGAGACCCAGTACTTC	CASSLTGGSQETQYF
NA	NA	TRBV5-8	TRBJ2-2	TGTGCCAGCAGCCCGGGAAGGGCAAACACCGGGGAGCTGTTTTTT	CASSPGRANTGELFF
NA	NA	TRBV9	TRBJ2-7	TGTGCCAGCAGCCCAGGGGGGATTCTCTCCTACGAGCAGTACTTC	CASSPGGILSYEQYF
NA	NA	TRBV7-6	TRBJ2-1	TGTGCCAGCAGCTCTTCTTGGAGCTCCTACAATGAGCAGTTCTTC	CASSSSWSSYNEQFF
NA	NA	TRBV15	TRBJ2-7	TGTGCCACCAGCAGATGGGACAACTCCTACGAGCAGTACTTC	CATSRWDNSYEQYF
NA	NA	TRBV12-3/TRBV12-4	TRBJ1-1	TGTGCCAGCAGCTTAGGAGGGAACACTGAAGCTTTCTTT	CASSLGGNTEAFF
NA	TRBD2	TRBV4-1	TRBJ2-3	TGCGCCAGCAGCCAAATAGCGGGAGGGCCGGATACGCAGTATTTT	CASSQIAGGPDTQYF
NA	TRBD2	TRBV6-5	TRBJ2-1	TGTGCCAGCAGCTCGACGGGGAGGGCGAGGGAGCAGTTCTTC	CASSSTGRAREQFF
NA	TRBD1	TRBV28	TRBJ2-2	TGTGCCGACTATACAGGGGCGCTCACCGGGGAGCTGTTTTTT	CADYTGALTGELFF
once	NA	TRBV28	TRBJ2-7	TGTGCCAGCAGCCCCTTGGCAGGGGTTCTCTCCTACGAGCAGTACTTC	CASSPLAGVLSYEQYF
NA	TRBD1	TRBV30	TRBJ2-2	TGTGCCTGGAGTGAACAGGGGATCCCCGGGGAGCTGTTTTTT	CAWSEQGIPGELFF
NA	TRBD1	TRBV25-1	TRBJ2-7	TGTGCCAGCAGTGAACCCCACTCCGGGACAGGGAATGACGAGCAGTACTTC	CASSEPHSGTGNDEQYF
NA	NA	TRBV13	TRBJ1-1	TGTGCCAGCAGCTGGGGAGCTCGGGCTGAAGCTTTCTTT	CASSWGARAEAFF
NA	NA	TRBV5-8	TRBJ2-3	TGTGCCAGCAGGTGGCAGAGCACAGATACGCAGTATTTT	CASRWQSTDTQYF
NA	TRBD2	TRBV5-8	TRBJ2-1	TGTGCCAGCAGCTTGGCCGCGGGGGGCTCCTACAATGAGCAGTTCTTC	CASSLAAGGSYNEQFF
NA	TRBD2	TRBV19	TRBJ2-1	TGTGCCAGTAGTTCCCCCTCTAGCGGGGAGCAGTTCTTC	CASSSPSSGEQFF
NA	TRBD1	TRBV7-6	TRBJ1-2	TGTGCCAGCAGCTTGGGGACAGTAGAGGGCTACACCTTC	CASSLGTVEGYTF
NA	TRBD2	TRBV5-4	TRBJ2-2	TGTGCCAGCAGCTTGCCGGGAGGGGACACCGGGGAGCTGTTTTTT	CASSLPGGDTGELFF
NA	TRBD1	TRBV9	TRBJ2-5	TGTGCCAGCTCTAACCGGGACAGCTATTCTCCCCAGTACTTC	CASSNRDSYSPQYF
NA	NA	TRBV30	TRBJ2-5	TGTGCCTGGAAAAACTCCCTCGAGTTATTTGGGACCCAGTACTTC	CAWKNSLELFGTQYF
few	TRBD1	TRBV5-5	TRBJ2-7	TGTGCCAGCAGCTTGGGACAGGGGGACACCTACGAGCAGTACTTC	CASSLGQGDTYEQYF
NA	NA	TRBV30	TRBJ2-7	TGTGCCTGGAGTCCCCCCGGGGGACCCATCTACGAGCAGTACTTC	CAWSPPGGPIYEQYF
NA	NA	TRBV7-2	TRBJ2-3	TGTGCCAGCAGACTGGACAGCCCTAGCACAGATATGCAGTATTTT	CASRLDSPSTDMQYF
few	NA	TRBV6-2/TRBV6-3	TRBJ2-7	TGTGCCAGCAGTTACACCCTAAACGAGCAGTACTTC	CASSYTLNEQYF
NA	TRBD1	TRBV28	TRBJ1-2	TGTGCCAGCAGTTACAGGGGAAGAGCTAACTATGGCTACACCTTC	CASSYRGRANYGYTF
NA	TRBD2	TRBV11-3	TRBJ2-3	TGTGCCAGCAGCTTTGGACTAGCGGGAGACGCAGATACGCAGTATTTT	CASSFGLAGDADTQYF
NA	TRBD2	TRBV9	TRBJ2-1	TGTGCCAGCAGCGTAGGTAGCGGGAGGGAGGTCTACAATGAGCAGTTCTTC	CASSVGSGREVYNEQFF
NA	NA	TRBV18	TRBJ2-5	TGTGCCAGCTCACCACCGGGCAGGGAGACCCAGTACTTC	CASSPPGRETQYF